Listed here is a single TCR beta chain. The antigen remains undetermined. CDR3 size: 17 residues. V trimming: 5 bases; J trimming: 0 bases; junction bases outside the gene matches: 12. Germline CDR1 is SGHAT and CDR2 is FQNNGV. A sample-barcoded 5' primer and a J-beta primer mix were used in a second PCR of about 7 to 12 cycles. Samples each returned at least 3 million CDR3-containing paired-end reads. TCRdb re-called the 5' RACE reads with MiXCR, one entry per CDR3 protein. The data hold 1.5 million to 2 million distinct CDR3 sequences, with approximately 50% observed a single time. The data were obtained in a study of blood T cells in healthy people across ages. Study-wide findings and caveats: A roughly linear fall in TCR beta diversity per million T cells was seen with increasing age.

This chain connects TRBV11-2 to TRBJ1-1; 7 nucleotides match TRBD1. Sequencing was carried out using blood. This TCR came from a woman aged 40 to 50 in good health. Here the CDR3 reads CASSPVGTGVLNTEAFF. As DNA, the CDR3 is TGTGCCAGCAGCCCCGTCGGTACAGGGGTTTTGAACACTGAAGCTTTCTTT.